The rows below give T cell receptor beta chains drawn from one sample of a study of regulatory T cells in long-lasting Graves disease. TCRdb processed the multiplex PCR reads anew with MiXCR; each CDR3 protein has one entry. The profile shows 200,000 to 250,000 distinct CDR3 sequences, 20% of them singletons. The specimen comprised peripheral blood mononuclear cells (PBMCs), sampled at new diagnosis, from a patient treated with antithyroid drugs. The receptors stem from a female donor with Graves disease. The CDR3 runs from the conserved cysteine through the conserved F or W. A D gene is named only where the DNA matches it firmly.

TRBJ1-1,TRBV19,TRBD1,CASSDRGHTEAFF
TRBJ1-5,TRBV24-1,TRBD1,CATSVGQGLTQHF
TRBJ1-6,TRBV27,NA,CASSFSYNSPLHF
TRBJ2-1,TRBV11-3,TRBD2,CASRFPGTSGGSEQFF
TRBJ2-7,TRBV15,NA,CATSRVQRGYEQYF
TRBJ2-7,TRBV12-5,NA,CASGLIVAQAYEQYF
TRBJ2-1,TRBV24-1,TRBD2,CATSDPLLAGAQFF
TRBJ1-5,TRBV4-1,NA,CASSEEWGQPQHF
TRBJ2-5,TRBV2,NA,CASRGGTGNYPQYF
TRBJ1-6,TRBV7-8,NA,CASSLAGGPADSPLHF
TRBJ1-3,TRBV20-1,NA,CSALGPALSGNTIYF
TRBJ2-5,TRBV7-2,TRBD2,CASSWGLAGGRGETQYF
TRBJ1-5,TRBV12-5,NA,CASGLTVGQPQHF
TRBJ1-1,TRBV28,NA,CASRLEVEAFF
TRBJ1-5,TRBV19,NA,CASNTGVTSSNQPQHF
TRBJ2-2,TRBV10-2,NA,CASRAVRANTGELFF
TRBJ2-1,TRBV20-1,NA,CSATAPGSMSNEQFF
TRBJ2-5,TRBV29-1,TRBD2,CSVEDPREGQETQYF
TRBJ2-1,TRBV19,NA,CASSMARASDEQFF
TRBJ1-1,TRBV2,NA,CASSVAGTVNTEAFF
TRBJ2-5,TRBV5-6,TRBD1,CASSLESLWDRGRETQYF
TRBJ1-6,TRBV7-2,NA,CASSQNAHIKSPLHF
TRBJ1-1,TRBV7-2,NA,CASSSHRANTEAFF
TRBJ2-3,TRBV9,NA,CASSVLGSGTDTQYF
TRBJ2-7,TRBV7-2,NA,CASSLAGSGSYEQYF
TRBJ2-3,TRBV6-1,TRBD2,CASSGGLAGATDTQYF
TRBJ2-5,TRBV7-2,TRBD2,CASSPGLAGQETQYF
NA,TRBV2,TRBD1,CASRGTAYTEAFF
TRBJ1-5,TRBV12-3/TRBV12-4,TRBD1,CASSFWTGGIQPQHF
TRBJ2-3,TRBV29-1,NA,CSVLFGGTDTQYF
TRBJ1-5,TRBV7-9,TRBD1,CASSPGTGVVQPQHF
TRBJ2-7,TRBV6-2/TRBV6-3,TRBD2,CASSNLGLAGTYEQYF
TRBJ2-5,TRBV4-2,NA,CASSQDHSRGTQYF
TRBJ1-5,TRBV11-2,TRBD1,CASSLSGGNNQPQHF
TRBJ2-1,TRBV20-1,TRBD1,CSARTGGLNEQFF
TRBJ2-2,TRBV6-1,NA,CASRQTTGRGKDRELFF
TRBJ2-3,TRBV28,TRBD2,CASRLAGVADTQYF
TRBJ2-1,TRBV6-4,NA,CASSADIIRGSPEQFF
TRBJ1-1,TRBV20-1,NA,CSAFGLGTEAFF
TRBJ1-5,TRBV5-1,NA,CASSLVGGNQPQHF
TRBJ1-6,TRBV19,TRBD1,CASSPGTEHNSPLHF
TRBJ1-1,TRBV11-2,NA,CASSLESLLYTEAFF
TRBJ2-1,TRBV2,NA,CASRSTGLSYNEQFF
TRBJ2-3,TRBV20-1,NA,CSARDRTAPSTDTQYF
TRBJ1-3,TRBV4-1,TRBD1,CASSQDTGGGNTIYF
TRBJ2-1,TRBV12-3/TRBV12-4,NA,CASRKQSSYNEQFF
TRBJ1-5,TRBV4-3,NA,CASSQDAGYSNQPQHF
TRBJ1-1,TRBV20-1,NA,CRGIQGLNTEAFF
TRBJ2-7,TRBV28,NA,CASSYVPMGLTSYEQYF
TRBJ1-2,TRBV7-2,TRBD1,CASSQDRGQGYTF
TRBJ2-3,TRBV7-2,NA,CASSTFLLADTQYF
TRBJ1-1,TRBV9,TRBD1,CASSAGGGDTGVGAFF